This T cell receptor beta chain was identified during a study of radiation and T cells in renal cell carcinoma. The repertoire was sequenced with immunoSEQ multiplex PCR; TCRdb's copy has only in-frame clones and lacks some. Found here are 150,000 to 200,000 clones, 88% of them singletons; the top ten hold over 9%. Between the trimmed V and J ends, which lost 3 bases and 8 bases, there was a span of 12 bases. Germline CDR1 SGHRS, CDR2 YFSETQ. The CDR3 covers 13 residues. Time point in this sample: blood 4 weeks post-SBRT, at nephrectomy. Described treatment: 15 Gy SBRT to primary tumor, nephrectomy 4 weeks later.

The rearrangement links TRBV5-1 to TRBJ2-1; D ambiguous. Sample: blood, taken from a patient whose treatment included radiotherapy and nephrectomy. This sequence was found in a woman between 50 and 59 years old with renal cell carcinoma. The CDR3 sequence is CASSSLRTDEQFF. As DNA, the CDR3 is TGCGCCAGCAGCTCGCTACGAACGGATGAGCAGTTCTTC.